The T cell receptor beta chain under discussion was sequenced for a study of shared clonotypes between healthy human individuals (TCRdb year 2020). In the study overall: The cohort comprised two women and a few men aged 18 to 49 years. For each donor, CD4 naive and CD4 memory were each given three plates, CD8 naive was given two plates, and CD8 memory was given one plate. To estimate repertoire size and how much clonotypes are shared between individuals, the study performed deep sequencing of blood TCR repertoires from roughly five healthy adults. To increase sequencing depth and limit assay-specific biases, different laboratories used diverse techniques to prepare libraries and sequence TCR repertoires. Leukapheresis yielded between about 0.85 and 10 billion PBMCs per donor. What the work shows at the level of the full study, not this receptor alone: Sampling was restricted to blood, and TCR repertoires in tissue are likely to differ from TCR repertoires in blood. Rarefaction of sorted-subset datasets indicated incomplete sequencing despite the large sequencing depth. Clonotypes shared by all four sorted-subset donors showed higher generation probabilities than non-shared clonotypes. Naive subsets generally had larger estimated clonotype richness than memory subsets. Pairwise subsampling indicated that sequencing depth was expected to affect the degree of clonotype sharing among donors. The genetic and exposure-history diversity represented was limited by the small number of donors. When several donors were compared, the shared fraction of clonotypes was about 5% for naive CD4, 3.5% to 4% for naive CD8, 2.3% for memory CD4, and 0.35% to 0.4% for memory CD8.

TCR CDR3 regions were amplified from genomic DNA by multiplex PCR using the deep immunoSEQ assay. For each cell subset, the extracted genomic DNA was distributed evenly across all wells of several immunoSEQ 96-well plates, and each plate served as one replicate. Each replicate PCR for sorted subsets received around 210 ng genomic DNA, equal to 30,000 or so T cell genomes. Purified libraries were measured with a Qubit 3.0 fluorometer, size-checked on a Bioanalyzer 2100, and measured again with the KAPA Library Quantification kit. Each immunoSEQ 96-well plate was sequenced on its own single-read 150-cycle Illumina NextSeq 550 flow cell. The original methods were these. Because the immunoSEQ output held only junctional sequences and lacked quality scores, the filtering could not match the filtering applied to full-length reads. Sequences were annotated with PyIR, a Python wrapper for IgBLAST v1.9, using IMGT germline references to assign V/J genes and CDR3. Reads were filtered out if the reads had weak V/J assignments (E-value above 1e-6), no CDR3, stop codons, out-of-frame junctions, or ambiguous translated residues. V3J clonotypes were defined as sequences sharing an identical inferred V gene, J gene, and CDR3 amino acid sequence. Percentage overlap between repertoires was calculated by dividing the number of shared unique clonotypes by the size of the smaller repertoire. RTK rarefaction, the Chao1 estimator, and Recon v2.1 estimates of unobserved clonotypes were used to assess repertoire richness. For all TCRbeta clonotypes obtained by the gDNA method from four donors, generation probabilities were computed with OLGA. This immuneACCESS table, as held by TCRdb, lists in-frame sequences with V and J called but not all clones. Of the missing ones, under half trace to an unresolved V gene in checked studies; the others have no known cause. The V and J calls and clone size come from that table; D and trimming were worked out from the DNA. The table for this sample lists 2,500,000 or so clones; more than 80% of them were counted only once. The ten largest clones take up more than 0.12% of the sample.

Details on this clone: The clone's antigen remains unknown. Base quality data are lacking; no much larger clone is found one base away.

The donors were healthy, HIV-negative adults who had no recently reported acute infections or vaccinations. All donors were Caucasian adults living in Nashville, Tennessee, USA. CD4+ T cells were enriched through magnetic negative selection, after which naive cells were positively selected on CD45RA and the remaining negative fraction served as the memory subset. Blood was obtained by leukapheresis, after which PBMCs were separated by Ficoll-Histopaque density gradient centrifugation and cryopreserved in liquid nitrogen vapor phase. Analytical flow cytometry was used to check the purity and quantity of each magnetically sorted T cell population. From each sorted fraction, genomic DNA was isolated and quantified by UV absorbance on a Nanodrop 2000c. This sequence originates from a man younger than 35 in good health. What was sequenced was naive CD4+ T cells sorted from blood. The sample's cell subset or site label is to be understood as: CD45RA+ positively selected.

The nucleotide sequence reads as follows: TGTGCCAGCAGGAGCTGGACAAACCAAGAGACCCAGTACTTC. Its product reads: CASRSWTNQETQYF. Rearrangement joined TRBV6-5 to TRBJ2-5; the D gene is perhaps TRBD1, on 5 matching bases. V and J lose 6 bases and 0 bases, and a span of 11 bases separates them. CDR1 MNHEY and CDR2 SVGAGI were looked up in the germline V gene. From cysteine to phenylalanine, the CDR3 is 14 amino acids long. The sequence is cut down to CDR3 DNA, 42 bases in frame from base 1.